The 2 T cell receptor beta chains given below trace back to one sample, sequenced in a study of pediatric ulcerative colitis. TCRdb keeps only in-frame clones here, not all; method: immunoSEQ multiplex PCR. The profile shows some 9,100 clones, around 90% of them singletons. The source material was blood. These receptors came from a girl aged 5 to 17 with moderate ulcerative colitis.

The CDR3 DNA follows: TGTGCCAGCAGCTTAGGCCAGGGTCATGAAAAACTGTTTTTT. The encoded protein is CASSLGQGHEKLFF. The chain combines TRBV7-8 with TRBJ1-4, with a tentative D call TRBD1 (5 bases). This CDR3 has 14 amino acids. Germline CDR1 is SGHVS and CDR2 is FQNEAQ. With 1 base removed from V and 6 bases from J, the gap between germline ends came to 9 bases.

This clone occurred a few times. Here the CDR3 DNA reads TGTGCCAGCAGTGAAGCGCATGAGAACACTGAAGCTTTCTTT. Protein sequence: CASSEAHENTEAFF. The gene calls are TRBV2 and TRBJ1-1; D remains ambiguous. The germline gives CDR1 SNHLY, CDR2 FYNNEI. The CDR3 is 14 residues long. The germline V and J ends were trimmed by 0 bases and 1 base, with 6 bases remaining between them.